This entry lists 22 T cell receptor beta chains sequenced from one sample in a study of blood T cell repertoires in COVID-19. Sequencing was performed with immunoSEQ multiplex PCR; in TCRdb, only in-frame clones are kept and a portion is missing. This repertoire shows about 480,000 clones, roughly 89% found once; its top ten account for roughly 0.9%. The specimen sequenced was peripheral blood. All receptors derive from a man between 18 and 29 years old with COVID-19, enrolled during active disease.

The rearrangement uses TRBV7-8 and TRBJ1-5; D call uncertain. The CDR3 has 14 amino acids. Trimming removed 5 bases from V and 5 bases from J, with 13 bases in between. Germline CDR1 SGHVS, CDR2 FQNEAQ. In DNA form, the CDR3 reads TGTGCCAGCAGCCCCCAGGCGGGAGATCAGCCCCAGCATTTT. The encoded protein is CASSPQAGDQPQHF.

The chain employs TRBV10-1 and TRBJ2-2, with a tentative D call TRBD2 (5 bases). This CDR3 has 13 amino acids. In germline, CDR1 is WNHNN, CDR2 SYGVQD (reference sequence). Trimming took off 6 bases at V and 0 bases at J, with 5 bases between the two ends. This chain's CDR3 is CASRDSNTGELFF. Here the CDR3 DNA reads TGCGCCAGCAGGGACTCGAACACCGGGGAGCTGTTTTTT.

In this sample, this clone turned up a few times. The chain couples TRBV7-6 to TRBJ1-2, with D possibly matching TRBD1 (6 bases). Germline lookup yields CDR1 SGHVS and CDR2 FNYEAQ. Trimming removed 1 base at V and 6 bases at J, with 9 bases between. The CDR3 totals 13 residues. The CDR3 DNA reads TGTGCCAGCAGCTTAGGGACAGACCATGGCTACACCTTC. The encoded protein is CASSLGTDHGYTF.

V usage is TRBV25-1 and J usage is TRBJ2-7, with 9 bases identical to TRBD1. V shed 7 bases, J shed 3 bases, and the junction held 13 bases outside the gene matches. The V gene's germline CDR1 is MGHDK and CDR2 SYGVNS. The CDR3 extends over 16 amino acids. The CDR3 DNA reads as TGTGCCAGCACCAAGCAGACCGGGACAGGGTTCTACGAGCAGTACTTC. It is translated as CASTKQTGTGFYEQYF.

CDR3 coding DNA: TGTGCCAGCAGCTTGGGGACAGGGATGAACACTGAAGCTTTCTTT. As protein: CASSLGTGMNTEAFF. This chain connects TRBV7-2 to TRBJ1-1; 9 nucleotides agree with TRBD1. Germline V gene sequence: CDR1 SGHTA, CDR2 FQGNSA. The CDR3 contains 15 residues. V dropped 3 bases and J dropped 0; count of bases not matched to a gene: 2.

CDR3 sequence reads: CATSRDDRLGLARQPGNEQFF. The CDR3 nucleotides read TGTGCCACCAGCAGAGACGACAGACTAGGACTAGCAAGGCAACCTGGGAATGAGCAGTTCTTC. The V gene is TRBV15, the J gene TRBJ2-1; TRBD2 aligns across 8 bases. The germline V gene encodes CDR1 LNHNV and CDR2 YYDKDF (reference sequence). The CDR3 spans 21 residues. J gave up 7 bases and V 0 bases, and 23 bases lay outside the gene matches.

This chain joins TRBV18 and TRBJ2-1, with D possibly TRBD1 on 5 matching bases. V dropped 1 base and J dropped 0 bases, with 10 bases sitting between them. The CDR3 loop spans 16 amino acids. The germline CDR1 and CDR2 sequences are KGHSH and LQKENI. DNA for the CDR3: TGTGCCAGCTCACCACTGCATAGGGGCTCCTACAATGAGCAGTTCTTC. Translated, it gives CASSPLHRGSYNEQFF.

The chain combines TRBV7-3 with TRBJ2-5; TRBD2 aligns across 10 bases. The CDR3 is 15 amino acids. Germline CDR1 reads SGHTA; CDR2 reads FQGTGA. J lost 2 bases, V lost 5 bases, and 5 bases had no gene match. This CDR3 is CASSILAGKQETQYF. CDR3 in DNA: TGTGCCAGCAGCATACTAGCGGGGAAACAAGAGACCCAGTACTTC. Complete variable domain (other parts from reference TRBV7-3 and TRBJ2-5): GAGVSQTPSNKVTEKGKYVELRCDPISGHTALYWYRQSLGQGPEFLIYFQGTGAADDSGLPNDRFFAVRPEGSVSTLKIQRTERGDSAVYLCASSILAGKQETQYFGPGTRLLVL.

V usage is TRBV5-1 and J usage is TRBJ2-1, with 9 bases that match TRBD2. This CDR3 contains 14 residues. The V gene's germline CDR1 is SGHRS and CDR2 YFSETQ. V shed 3 bases, J shed 6 bases, and the junction held 4 bases outside the gene matches. In DNA form, the CDR3 reads TGCGCCAGCAGCTCGCGGGGGGGAACCAATGAGCAGTTCTTC. It codes for CASSSRGGTNEQFF.

The V call is TRBV7-9, the J call TRBJ2-7; 12 nucleotides agree with TRBD2. With 5 bases clipped from V and 6 bases from J, the junction kept 14 bases outside the gene matches. The CDR3 is 17 amino acids. CDR1 and CDR2 from the germline V gene are SEHNR and FQNEAQ (reference sequence). The chain's CDR3 is CASSHPNLAGGPGEQYF. CDR3 nucleotide sequence: TGTGCCAGCAGCCACCCCAATCTAGCGGGGGGGCCTGGCGAGCAGTACTTC.

The chain has TRBV6-5 and TRBJ2-1; a weak D match, TRBD2 (5 bases). This CDR3 spans 13 amino acids. Germline assignment: CDR1 MNHEY and CDR2 SVGAGI. V lost 2 bases and J lost 7, with 9 bases in between. In nucleotides, the CDR3 is TGTGCCAGCAGTTACCCGGGATCTAATGAGCAGTTCTTC. Protein product: CASSYPGSNEQFF.

V and J are TRBV4-1 and TRBJ2-7; TRBD2 agrees at 7 bases. Germline trimming cut 1 base from V and 4 bases from J; bases unmatched to any gene: 10. The CDR3 is 16 residues long. The germline V gene has CDR1 MGHRA and CDR2 YSYEKL. The CDR3 here is CASSQGRGRNLYEQYF. CDR3 coding DNA: TGCGCCAGCAGCCAAGGGCGCGGGAGAAACCTGTACGAGCAGTACTTC.

In this sample, this clone turned up once. The rearrangement joins TRBV18 to TRBJ1-5; D might be TRBD1 (6 bases). Trimming took 4 bases from V and 5 from J, leaving 15 bases between them. The V gene's germline CDR1 is KGHSH and CDR2 LQKENI. The length of the CDR3 is 15 residues. This chain's CDR3 is CASSRSRTDDQPQHF. The CDR3 region has the DNA TGTGCCAGCTCACGCTCCCGGACAGACGATCAGCCCCAGCATTTT.

The J gene is TRBJ1-1, the V gene TRBV2; 11 bases line up with TRBD1. The germline gives CDR1 SNHLY, CDR2 FYNNEI. The CDR3 runs to 14 residues. V lost 6 bases, J lost 4 bases, and 4 bases stayed unmatched. The CDR3, as DNA: TGTGCCAGCAGCGGGACAGGGGGGCGCACTGAAGCTTTCTTT. Its protein is CASSGTGGRTEAFF.

The V gene is TRBV5-1, the J gene TRBJ2-1, with TRBD2 matching 7 bases. V gave up 1 base and J gave up 5 bases; unmatched junction bases: 9. The CDR3 has 16 residues. CDR1 is SGHRS, CDR2 YFSETQ, per germline. CDR3 sequence: CASSLPPSGTHNEQFF. The CDR3 coding sequence is TGCGCCAGCAGCTTGCCACCAAGCGGGACCCACAATGAGCAGTTCTTC.

The rearrangement links TRBV15 to TRBJ2-1, with D possibly being TRBD1 (6 bases). Per the germline V gene, CDR1 is LNHNV and CDR2 is YYDKDF (reference sequence). Trimming shortened V by 0 bases and J by 5 bases, and 11 bases separated the two germline ends. The CDR3 runs to 15 residues. The CDR3 here is CATSRDMGHHNEQFF. The CDR3 bases are TGTGCCACCAGCAGAGATATGGGACATCACAATGAGCAGTTCTTC.

The CDR3 DNA sequence: TGTGCCAGCAGTTTATCAGTGGACACTGAAGCTTTCTTT. Residues: CASSLSVDTEAFF. V is TRBV6-5 and J is TRBJ1-1, with D uncertain. From germline, CDR1 is MNHEY and CDR2 SVGAGI. The CDR3 loop spans 13 amino acids. V was clipped by 4 bases and J by 3 bases, with 9 bases between them.

The chain joins TRBV27 to TRBJ2-2; TRBD1 agrees at 9 bases. This CDR3 region has 15 residues. The V gene's germline CDR1 is MNHEY and CDR2 SMNVEV (reference sequence). With V trimmed by 6 bases and J by 5 bases, 7 bases remained unmatched. CDR3 region: CASRGTGQGTGELFF. The CDR3 DNA follows: TGTGCCAGCAGGGGGACAGGGCAAGGGACCGGGGAGCTGTTTTTT.

In the case of this clone: A junction end diverges from the germline sequence, so it may reflect a read error. The V gene is TRBV3-1 (or the pseudogene TRBV3-2), the J gene TRBJ2-7; TRBD2 agrees at 7 bases. The CDR3 totals 13 residues. Germline V gene sequence: CDR1 LGHDT, CDR2 YNNKEL (reference sequence). CDR3 DNA sequence: TGTGCCAGCAGACAAGCGGGACTCTACGAGCAGTACTTC. This encodes CASRQAGLYEQYF.

This chain connects TRBV5-1 to TRBJ2-7; D unresolved. The V and J ends lost 4 bases and 6 bases respectively, with 11 bases between them. Per germline, CDR1 SGHRS and CDR2 YFSETQ. The CDR3 has 12 amino acids. This chain's CDR3 is CASSQAHGEQYF. The CDR3 DNA reads TGCGCCAGCAGCCAGGCCCACGGCGAGCAGTACTTC.

This sequence joins TRBV4-1 and TRBJ1-2, with a tentative D call TRBD1 (5 bases). The CDR3 sequence is 14 residues long. V lost 3 bases to trimming and J lost 7 bases, with 15 bases between them. Germline V gene lookup returns CDR1 MGHRA and CDR2 YSYEKL. The CDR3, as DNA: TGCGCCAGCAGCCAGCTCCAGGGCGACGGTGGCTACACCTTC. This codes for CASSQLQGDGGYTF.

The chain links TRBV11-3 to TRBJ2-3; TRBD2 agrees at 7 bases. Germline V gives CDR1 SGHNT, CDR2 YENEEA. The length of the CDR3 is 15 residues. The V segment lost 0 bases and the J segment 3 bases; nucleotides outside the gene matches: 3. For the CDR3, the DNA is TGTGCCAGCAGCTTAGAGTCTAGCGGTACAGATACGCAGTATTTT. Translating gives CASSLESSGTDTQYF.